Included here is one T cell receptor beta chain sequence, with context. This receptor's antigen is unknown. Nothing much larger sits one base from this clone, and base qualities are not available. The cysteine opens and the phenylalanine closes a CDR3 of 14 amino acids. Only the CDR3 part of the read is kept: 42 bases, read in frame from the first base. Via the germline V gene (reference sequence), CDR1 is SEHNR and CDR2 FQNEAQ. V drops 5 bases and J drops 4 bases, leaving 14 bases in between. In the paper's terms, the treatment or condition label means: in vitro stimulation with specific CMV peptide epitopes to enrich CMV-specific T cells. The sample comes from a study of T cell repertoires in cytomegalovirus infection (dated by TCRdb to about 2019). The study in broad terms: Alongside well-studied HLA-B-restricted epitopes, the peptide stimulations were aimed at recently identified HLA-C-restricted CMV epitopes, whose presentation resists viral immunomodulation. The HLA type of each donor mattered for the analysis, because public TCR beta signatures pointed to carriage of CMV infection along with the matching HLA type. Study-wide conclusions, independent of this receptor: Cumulative frequency of public TCR beta family members discriminated carriers of CMV infection plus the relevant HLA type in this cohort and an independent approximately 400-donor cohort. In the ex vivo response, HLA-C-restricted CMV-specific TCR beta clonotypes were dominant, and in two of eight donors the single most frequent clonotype came from this HLA-C-restricted group.

Instrument on record: Illumina HiSeq 1500. Using fastp at Q25 and MiXCR, TCRdb reprocessed the public reads and kept productive beta chains. For every CDR3 protein sequence, its rows merge into one entry that carries the most common genes and DNA. The sample has about 920,000 distinct CDR3 sequences on record, roughly 30% of them singletons. The ten largest clones represent around 15% of the sample. Here the chain combines TRBV7-9 and TRBJ2-5; possibly the D gene is TRBD1, per 6 matching bases. The source was cultured CD8+ T cells from PBMCs, collected from culture after CMV antigen stimulation. This receptor was taken from a human donor in good health (CMV status not recorded). Some clones in this sample may be carry-over from other donors' samples. The CDR3 in this case is CASSLTLRGETQYF. The DNA sequence is given as TGTGCCAGCAGCCTTACCCTCAGGGGAGAGACCCAGTACTTC.